The clone carrying this T cell receptor (beta chain) was counted a few times. Its antigen is not known. One end of the junction fails to match germline, which may point to a read error. Investigators reverse transcribed all isolated RNA, so they sequenced expressed TCRB transcripts. TCRdb's table, derived via immunoSEQ multiplex PCR, lists solely in-frame clones and lacks some. The data hold under 300,000 clones, with about 30% observed a single time. The source of the sample is a study of beta chain features in type 1 diabetes. Whole-study context: Cells sorted and examined across all samples totaled 85 million to 110 million. Study findings and constraints: The VDJ junctions of type 1 diabetes patients carried fewer insertions and more deletions. Sampled from patients, naive, central memory and Treg TCRB repertoires appeared more similar than those sampled from healthy donors.

The origin of this receptor is a man aged 25-45 years in good health. Sequencing was performed on central memory CD4+ T cells from blood.

The CDR3 DNA reads as TGCAGCGCCCCCCGGGACTCCGACAATGAGCAGTTCTTC. Protein sequence: CSAPRDSDNEQFF. The rearrangement uses TRBV29-1 and TRBJ2-1, with D perhaps TRBD2 (6 bases). This CDR3 has 13 residues. The germline V gene has CDR1 SQVTM and CDR2 ANQGSEA.